The next 20 T cell receptor beta chains were all read from a single sample in a study of blood T cell repertoires in COVID-19. The table came from immunoSEQ multiplex PCR; TCRdb's copy has only in-frame clones and leaves some out. The profile shows 230,000 or so clones, 80% to 85% of them singletons. The sequenced sample was peripheral blood. The receptors stem from a man aged 50 or older with active or convalescent COVID-19.

The chain employs TRBV7-2 and TRBJ2-1; D is uncertain. This CDR3 spans 14 amino acids. CDR1 SGHTA and CDR2 FQGNSA come from the germline V gene. V was clipped by 1 base and J by 8 bases, with 12 bases between them. The CDR3 here is CASSLGGLFDEQFF. CDR3 in DNA: TGTGCCAGCAGCTTAGGCGGCCTATTCGATGAGCAGTTCTTC.

The chain employs TRBV28 and TRBJ1-2; TRBD1 matches at 9 bases. Germline CDR1 reads MDHEN; CDR2 reads SYDVKM. Trimming cost V 4 bases and J 7 bases; bases outside gene matches: 10. The CDR3 loop spans 15 amino acids. CDR3 in DNA: TGTGCCAGCAGTTCCTCCGGGACAGGGTTAGGTGGCTACACCTTC. It is translated as CASSSSGTGLGGYTF.

The V and J genes are TRBV19 and TRBJ2-1; 7 positions match TRBD1. V was clipped by 6 bases and J by 8 bases; unmatched bases: 7. From germline, CDR1 is LNHDA and CDR2 SQIVND (reference sequence). The CDR3 is 13 residues long. DNA for the CDR3: TGTGCCAGTAGAACCAAGGGGGCGGATGAGCAGTTCTTC. Translating it yields CASRTKGADEQFF.

V is TRBV6-5 and J is TRBJ2-3, with D perhaps TRBD1 (6 bases). The CDR3 covers 14 residues. V was clipped by 6 bases and J by 0 bases, with 10 bases between them. From germline, CDR1 is MNHEY and CDR2 SVGAGI. DNA of the CDR3: TGTGCCAGCAGGACCACAGGGAGCACAGATACGCAGTATTTT. It is translated as CASRTTGSTDTQYF.

The chain uses TRBV5-1 and TRBJ2-3; D is perhaps TRBD1 (6 bases). CDR3 length: 14 residues. Germline V gene lookup returns CDR1 SGHRS and CDR2 YFSETQ. Trimming removed 3 bases from V and 4 bases from J, with 12 bases in between. The CDR3 bases are TGCGCCAGCAGCTGGAACCCAGGGGCAGATACGCAGTATTTT. Protein sequence: CASSWNPGADTQYF.

This clone has only a few counts. The genes are TRBV10-3 and TRBJ1-2, with D maybe TRBD1 (5 bases). V was cut by 8 bases and J by 3 bases, with 19 bases left in between. The CDR3 contains 15 residues. From germline, CDR1 is ENHRY and CDR2 SYGVKD. CDR3 coding DNA: TGTGCCATCCCAGGGCAGGAGGGGCCGGACTATGGCTACACCTTC. Its translation: CAIPGQEGPDYGYTF.

The chain has TRBV19 and TRBJ1-5, with TRBD1 identical over 8 bases. The CDR3 has 15 residues. With V trimmed by 6 bases and J by 6 bases, 10 bases remained unmatched. Per germline, CDR1 LNHDA and CDR2 SQIVND (reference sequence). The CDR3, as DNA: TGTGCCAGTAGACGCTCAGGGGGCCAGGGTCAGCCCCAGCATTTT. Translating it yields CASRRSGGQGQPQHF.

The chain is built from TRBV19 and TRBJ2-5; 11 bases match TRBD2. The CDR3 extends over 16 amino acids. Germline V gene sequence: CDR1 LNHDA, CDR2 SQIVND (reference sequence). The V gene end was trimmed by 3 bases and the J gene end by 5 bases; junction bases not matched to a gene: 8. CDR3 nucleotides: TGTGCCAGTAGTATCGGGGTAGCGGGGGGGCATGAGACCCAGTACTTC. Residues: CASSIGVAGGHETQYF.

This clone appeared once. J is TRBJ2-3 and V is TRBV7-9; 14 nucleotides agree with TRBD2. CDR3 length: 18 amino acids. Trimming removed 5 bases from V and 4 bases from J; junction bases left unmatched: 11. The germline CDR1 and CDR2 sequences are SEHNR and FQNEAQ (reference sequence). This CDR3 reads CASSQRRLAGGLSDTQYF. The CDR3 DNA follows: TGTGCCAGCAGCCAACGCCGACTAGCGGGGGGGCTTTCAGATACGCAGTATTTT.

In DNA form, the CDR3 reads TGTGCCACCACCCCTACGGGGGAAAGGAGGAACACTGAAGCTTTCTTT. Protein sequence: CATTPTGERRNTEAFF. The rearrangement joins TRBV15 to TRBJ1-1, with a tentative D call TRBD1 (5 bases). This CDR3 has 16 residues. The germline CDR1 and CDR2 sequences are LNHNV and YYDKDF (reference sequence). The V and J ends lost 7 bases and 1 base respectively, with 19 bases between them.

The chain couples TRBV19 to TRBJ2-1; possibly TRBD2 for D (7 bases). V lost 6 bases and J lost 4, with 13 bases in between. The CDR3 is 14 residues long. Looked up from germline, CDR1 is LNHDA and CDR2 is SQIVND (reference sequence). CDR3 sequence (DNA): TGTGCCAGTAGGCCGGGGGGCCCTTACAATGAGCAGTTCTTC. Translated, it gives CASRPGGPYNEQFF.

The chain is built from TRBV15 and TRBJ2-7; a weak D match, TRBD2 (5 bases). This CDR3 region has 13 residues. CDR1 is LNHNV and CDR2 is YYDKDF in the germline V gene (reference sequence). V was cut by 5 bases and J by 7 bases, with 15 bases left in between. The chain's CDR3 is CATSRVREREQYF. The CDR3 coding sequence is TGTGCCACCAGCCGAGTAAGGGAGCGGGAGCAGTACTTC. Full variable domain (rest looked up from reference TRBV15 and TRBJ2-7): DAMVIQNPRYQVTQFGKPVTLSCSQTLNHNVMYWYQQKSSQAPKLLFHYYDKDFNNEADTPDNFQSRRPNTSFCFLDIRSPGLGDTAMYLCATSRVREREQYFGPGTRLTVT.

The chain employs TRBV30 and TRBJ1-1; D not certain. V was pared by 5 bases and J by 1 base, with 8 bases between. The CDR3 covers 12 residues. Germline V gene lookup returns CDR1 GTSNPN and CDR2 SVGIG (reference sequence). CDR3 amino acids: CAWQRQNTEAFF. The CDR3 coding sequence is TGTGCCTGGCAGCGGCAGAACACTGAAGCTTTCTTT.

The chain employs TRBV30 and TRBJ2-5, with D possibly matching TRBD1 (6 bases). Germline-derived CDR1 and CDR2 are GTSNPN and SVGIG (reference sequence). V was cut by 6 bases and J by 4 bases, with 12 bases left in between. The CDR3 totals 12 residues. The DNA of the CDR3 is TGTGCCTGTCACAGGGATGGAGAGACCCAGTACTTC. Protein product: CACHRDGETQYF. Using reference TRBV30 and TRBJ2-5 for the parts outside the CDR3, the full variable domain is SQTIHQWPATLVQPVGSPLSLECTVEGTSNPNLYWYRQAAGRGLQLLFYSVGIGQISSEVPQNLSASRPQDRQFILSSKKLLLSDSGFYLCACHRDGETQYFGPGTRLLVL.

This chain links TRBV29-1 with TRBJ2-7; D call uncertain. Germline V lookup: CDR1 SQVTM, CDR2 ANQGSEA. Trimming stripped 4 bases from V and 2 bases from J, with 9 bases between. This CDR3 has 12 amino acids. CDR3 bases: TGCAGCGTTGGGGCGAATACCTACGAGCAGTACTTC. Amino acid sequence: CSVGANTYEQYF.

The CDR3 bases are TGTGCCAGCAGCTTGAGGGGCACAGGGAATCAGCCCCAGCATTTT. Translating gives CASSLRGTGNQPQHF. The V gene is TRBV5-6, the J gene TRBJ1-5, with a weak D call TRBD1 (6 bases). V lost 1 base and J 4 bases, leaving 12 bases between the germline ends. The CDR3 is 15 residues long. Germline loops: CDR1 SGHDT, CDR2 YYEEEE.

The rearrangement uses TRBV30 and TRBJ1-1; D perhaps matches TRBD1 (6 bases). Germline V gene sequence: CDR1 GTSNPN, CDR2 SVGIG (reference sequence). The CDR3 is made up of 14 amino acids. The V and J ends lost 4 bases and 3 bases respectively, with 15 bases between them. CDR3 bases: TGTGCCTGGAAAGGGGACACCGCGGACACTGAAGCTTTCTTT. The encoded protein is CAWKGDTADTEAFF.

This clone has more than one count but fewer than ten. One end of the junction is discordant with germline, which a read error may explain. The rearrangement uses TRBV20-1 and TRBJ2-2; TRBD1 matches at 7 bases. CDR1 and CDR2 (germline): DFQATT, SNEGSKA (reference sequence). This CDR3 is 11 amino acids long. CDR3 nucleotide sequence: TGCAGTGCTAGAAGAGCAGGGGGGCTGTTTTTT. Protein: CSARRAGGLFF.

This clone appeared many times. V usage is TRBV28 and J usage is TRBJ2-2; the D gene is possibly TRBD1 (6 bases). This CDR3 is 15 amino acids long. V was shortened by 2 bases and J by 5 bases, with 12 bases between the two germline ends. Germline-derived CDR1 and CDR2 are MDHEN and SYDVKM. CDR3 nucleotides: TGTGCCAGCAGTTTAACAGGGAGCGGTACCGGGGAGCTGTTTTTT. As protein: CASSLTGSGTGELFF.

The chain carries TRBV11-2 and TRBJ2-7; 9 bases align to TRBD2. Germline V gene lookup returns CDR1 SGHAT and CDR2 FQNNGV. CDR3 size: 15 residues. V trimming: 0 bases; J trimming: 2 bases; junction bases outside the gene matches: 2. The CDR3 spells CASSLERTSAYEQYF. The CDR3 DNA sequence: TGTGCCAGCAGCTTAGAGAGGACTAGCGCCTACGAGCAGTACTTC.